This TCR beta chain was sequenced in a study of T cell responses to AZD1222 COVID-19 vaccine. A remark on this clone: The antigen remains undetermined.

The method was immunoSEQ multiplex PCR; TCRdb's version includes in-frame clones alone and lacks a portion of them. The sample gives 90,000 to 150,000 clones, about 90% of which show up once; 5.4% is in the top ten. Findings and caveats of the study: Seropositivity was recorded at baseline in only five to seven AZD1222 recipients.

Germline V lookup: CDR1 MNHEY, CDR2 SMNVEV (reference sequence). The germline V and J ends were trimmed by 3 bases and 3 bases, with 9 bases remaining between them. The CDR3 is 14 residues long. This material consisted of peripheral blood, taken on day 0 of AZD1222 vaccination. This clonotype was obtained from an adult in good health. The rearrangement joins TRBV27 to TRBJ1-5; D ambiguous. The CDR3 protein is CASSLSRLNQPQHF. The CDR3 DNA is TGTGCCAGCAGTTTGAGCAGGCTCAATCAGCCCCAGCATTTT.